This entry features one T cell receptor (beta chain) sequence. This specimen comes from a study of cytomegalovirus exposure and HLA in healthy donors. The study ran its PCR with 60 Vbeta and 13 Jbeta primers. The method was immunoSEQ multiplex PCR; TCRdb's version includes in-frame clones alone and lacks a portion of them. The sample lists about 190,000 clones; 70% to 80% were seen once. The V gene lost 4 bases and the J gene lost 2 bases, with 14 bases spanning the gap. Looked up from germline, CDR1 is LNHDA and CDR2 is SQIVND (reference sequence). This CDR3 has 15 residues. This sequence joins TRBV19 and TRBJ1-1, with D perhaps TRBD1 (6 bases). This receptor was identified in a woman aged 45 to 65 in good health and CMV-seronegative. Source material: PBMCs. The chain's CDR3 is CASSTHLDSNTEAFF. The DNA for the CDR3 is TGTGCCAGTAGTACACACCTGGACAGCAACACTGAAGCTTTCTTT.